Listed below are T cell receptor beta chains from one sample, sequenced in a study of blood T cell repertoires in COVID-19. Sequencing was performed with immunoSEQ multiplex PCR; in TCRdb, only in-frame clones are kept and a portion is missing. Of 90,000 to 150,000 clones listed, 80% to 90% were seen once; the top ten hold approximately 8.7%. Sequences were obtained from peripheral blood. These receptors were taken from a man in his 70s who had recovered from COVID-19. The CDR3 runs from the conserved cysteine through the conserved F or W. The D gene is left open where the match is weak. Clone size is shown for a subset of rows, as once, few, many or a class of expanded clone.

j_call clone_size d_call v_call cdr3_length cdr3_nt cdr3_aa
TRBJ2-1 once . TRBV3-1/TRBV3-2 13 TGTGCCAGCAGCCCTAGTCTTGGGAATGAGCAGTTCTTC CASSPSLGNEQFF
TRBJ2-1 few . TRBV2 13 TGTGCCAGCAGTGGCCCAGCAGGCAATGAGCAGTTCTTC CASSGPAGNEQFF
TRBJ1-2 . TRBD1 TRBV24-1 14 TGTGCCACCAGTGCCCCAGACAGGGACTATGGCTACACCTTC CATSAPDRDYGYTF
TRBJ1-6 . . TRBV10-3 14 TGTGCCATCAGTGAGACGCGGACAGAATCACCCCTCCACTTT CAISETRTESPLHF
TRBJ2-7 once TRBD2 TRBV6-5 15 TGTGCCAGCAGTCCTCGAGCGGGAGGACCCTACGAGCAGTACTTC CASSPRAGGPYEQYF
TRBJ2-1 . TRBD2 TRBV2 16 TGTGCCAGCAGCCTTACGGGACTAGCGGGAGGCGATGAGCAGTTCTTC CASSLTGLAGGDEQFF
TRBJ2-1 once . TRBV21-1 16 TGTGCCAGATTACCGAGACAGGTCTTCTCCTACAATGAGCAGTTCTTC CARLPRQVFSYNEQFF
TRBJ2-2 . . TRBV5-1 15 TGCGCCAGCAGCTTGGGGCTAGGGGACACCGGGGAGCTGTTTTTT CASSLGLGDTGELFF
TRBJ2-3 . TRBD2 TRBV3-1/TRBV3-2 16 TGTGCCAGCAGCCAAGATAGGGCGGGAGGCACAGATACGCAGTATTTT CASSQDRAGGTDTQYF
TRBJ2-7 . TRBD1 TRBV7-2 15 TGTGCCAGCAGCTCAAGGACAGGGGGCGCCTACGAGCAGTACTTC CASSSRTGGAYEQYF
TRBJ1-6 few . TRBV7-9 17 TGTGCCAGCAGCTCCGGGAGGAATCCCCCGATTAATTCACCCCTCCACTTT CASSSGRNPPINSPLHF
TRBJ2-5 . . TRBV3-1/TRBV3-2 15 TGTGCCAGCAGCCAAGTTGCCGGGGGCCAAGAGACCCAGTACTTC CASSQVAGGQETQYF
TRBJ2-1 . TRBD2 TRBV6-5 15 TGTGCCAGCAGTTACCCGGGGGGGTCGAACAATGAGCAGTTCTTC CASSYPGGSNNEQFF
TRBJ2-4 . TRBD1 TRBV28 15 TGTGCCAGCAGTCCACCTGACAGGGTATCGAACATTCAGTACTTC CASSPPDRVSNIQYF
TRBJ2-3 . . TRBV6-4 16 TGTGCCAGCAGTGATATGGGGGGGGCTGGAACAGATACGCAGTATTTT CASSDMGGAGTDTQYF
TRBJ1-1 . . TRBV5-1 15 TGCGCCAGCAGCTTGGAGGCAGGAAATGCTCCTGAAGCTTTCTTT CASSLEAGNAPEAFF
TRBJ2-1 . TRBD2 TRBV10-2 14 TGCGCCAGTGCGCGGGGGGTCACCTACAATGAGCAGTTCTTC CASARGVTYNEQFF
TRBJ1-1 . TRBD1 TRBV6-5 12 TGTGCCTCCGGGACAGCTCAATCTGAAGCTTTCTTT CASGTAQSEAFF
TRBJ2-2 . TRBD1 TRBV9 18 TGTGCCAGCAGTAGATGGTCTGGAGGGACAGGAAACACCGGGGAGCTGTTTTTT CASSRWSGGTGNTGELFF
TRBJ1-2 . . TRBV30 15 TGTGCCTGGAGTGTAAAGGTCGGGACAACATATGGCTACACCTTC CAWSVKVGTTYGYTF
TRBJ1-4 few . TRBV9 15 TGTGCCAGCAGCGTAGCTGGTCTACGAAATGAAAAACTGTTTTTT CASSVAGLRNEKLFF
TRBJ2-1 . . TRBV20-1 15 TGCAGTGCTAGTTCTAAAGGGCGGGGATACAATGAGCAGTTCTTC CSASSKGRGYNEQFF
TRBJ1-2 . . TRBV27 12 TGTGCCAGCAGTAAGACAAATTATGGCTACACCTTC CASSKTNYGYTF
TRBJ1-3 few . TRBV18 16 TGTGCCAGCTCACCAAGCATTACCTCCTCTGGAAACACCATATATTTT CASSPSITSSGNTIYF
TRBJ2-1 . . TRBV21-1 17 TGTGCCAGCAGGGCCCCCCCCCGCACTAGGGCCTACAATGAGCAGTTCTTC CASRAPPRTRAYNEQFF
TRBJ2-7 . . TRBV7-2 14 TGTGCCAGCAAGCGGGACATAGTGTCCTACGAGCAGTACTTC CASKRDIVSYEQYF
TRBJ1-2 . . TRBV9 13 TGTGCCAGCAGCGTATTCGGGGACTATGGCTACACCTTC CASSVFGDYGYTF
TRBJ2-5 . . TRBV5-6 15 TGTGCCAGCAGCTTGGGGCTAACTAGAGGCGAGACCCAGTACTTC CASSLGLTRGETQYF
TRBJ1-6 . . TRBV4-3 17 TGCGCCAGCAGCCAAGACTGGCAGGGAGGTGTGAATTCACCCCTCCACTTT CASSQDWQGGVNSPLHF
TRBJ2-7 . TRBD1 TRBV6-5 14 TGTGCCAGCAGTTACGGACAGGCTCCCCGCGAGCAGTACTTC CASSYGQAPREQYF
TRBJ2-6 . . TRBV7-3 13 TGTGCCAGCAGCTTAAATGAGTTCAACGTCCTGACTTTC CASSLNEFNVLTF
TRBJ1-2 . . TRBV30 13 TGTGCCTGGAGTAGGGGGATAGATCGTGGCTACACCTTC CAWSRGIDRGYTF
TRBJ2-6 . TRBD1 TRBV6-5 15 TGTGCCAGCAGTCGGACAGGGGCTGGGGCCAACGTCCTGACTTTC CASSRTGAGANVLTF
TRBJ1-2 . . TRBV6-5 12 TGTGCCAGCAGGTGGGCGCAGGGAAGATTTACCTTC CASRWAQGRFTF
TRBJ2-7 . TRBD1 TRBV7-2 17 TGTGCCAGCAGCTTAGGCCCCCCCAGGACAGGGCGGAACGAGCAGTACTTC CASSLGPPRTGRNEQYF
TRBJ2-7 . TRBD1 TRBV6-5 14 TGTGCCAGCAGTAGGGGACAGGCCACCTACGAGCAGTACTTC CASSRGQATYEQYF
TRBJ2-5 . TRBD1 TRBV5-6 16 TGTGCCAGCAGCTTGGTAGGGACAGGGGCGAAAGAGACCCAGTACTTC CASSLVGTGAKETQYF
TRBJ1-6 . . TRBV7-8 15 TGTGCCAGCAGCAGCACAGGGTTGAGGAATTCACCCCTCCACTTT CASSSTGLRNSPLHF
TRBJ1-2 . . TRBV4-1 15 TGCGCCAGCAGCCAAGGGCCGGACATAAACTATGGCTACACCTTC CASSQGPDINYGYTF
TRBJ1-1 . . TRBV7-9 14 TGTGCCATCTCCGAGTGGGGCCGAGACACTGAAGCTTTCTTT CAISEWGRDTEAFF
TRBJ2-2 . . TRBV5-1 15 TGCGCCAGCAGCTTAATTTTCAGGGCTGCCGGGGAGCTGTTTTTT CASSLIFRAAGELFF
TRBJ1-2 . TRBD1 TRBV9 14 TGTGCCAGCAGCGCCGTACCGGGACAGAATGGCTACACCTTC CASSAVPGQNGYTF
TRBJ2-6 few . TRBV27 14 TGTGCCAGCAGCACAGGCTCTGGGGCCAACGTCCTGACTTTC CASSTGSGANVLTF
TRBJ2-7 . . TRBV7-2 14 TGTGCCAGCAGCGGCCGGGACACACTTTACGAGCAGTACTTC CASSGRDTLYEQYF
TRBJ2-7 . TRBD1 TRBV15 14 TGTGCCACCAGCAGAGTTGAGACAGGGGGCGAGCAGTACTTC CATSRVETGGEQYF
TRBJ2-5 . . TRBV4-1 13 TGCGCCAGCAGCCAAGATTCTCGGGAGACCCAGTACTTC CASSQDSRETQYF
TRBJ2-1 once . TRBV19 13 TGTGCCAGTAGTATGATGGAGGGGAATGAGCAGTTCTTC CASSMMEGNEQFF
TRBJ2-2 . . TRBV18 16 TGTGCCAGCTCACCACGGGCAGATCTTAACACCGGGGAGCTGTTTTTT CASSPRADLNTGELFF
TRBJ1-2 . . TRBV4-3 15 TGCGCCAGCAGCCAAGAACTCAGGGGCGGGTATGGCTACACCTTC CASSQELRGGYGYTF